These T cell receptor beta chains were read from a single sample in a study of shared clonotypes between healthy human individuals. Data came from immunoSEQ multiplex PCR; TCRdb stores just in-frame clones and leaves some out. The table has over 950,000 clones, roughly 77% seen once. Sequenced: memory CD4+ T cells from PBMCs. These receptors originate from a man aged 18 to 29 in good health. Some clones in this sample may be carry-over from other donors' samples. CDR3s include the opening cysteine and the closing phenylalanine or tryptophan. Where a row states a size, it is once, few, many or the class of an expanded clone; other rows omit it.

CDR3 protein,clone size,V gene
CASSFPGLASTDTQYF,-,TRBV7-8
CASSRGFRQPQHF,-,TRBV19
CASSTSPGLAYWSSYNEQFF,-,TRBV28
CASSPLGTLSGNTIYF,once,TRBV28
CASSTTGRAGELFF,few,TRBV27
CASSYRAGLGYTF,-,TRBV6-5
CASSLLGTGRGNEKLFF,once,TRBV28
CASSLLTSGIVDEQYF,few,TRBV7-6
CASSLWWNTEAFF,-,TRBV28
CASSSRQGLKAFF,-,TRBV5-1
CASSESGRPYNEQFF,-,TRBV6-1
CASSGSLPYNEQFF,-,TRBV2
CASSPRTSGTIEQYF,-,TRBV7-6
CASSQEEGAMGGYTF,few,TRBV4-3
CASSLAGGSGEQYF,-,TRBV6-4
CASSERGYQETQYF,-,TRBV18
CASSSGQGPNTGELFF,few,TRBV10-1
CASRIGGDTQYF,-,TRBV7-8
CASSPGRSGNTIYF,once,TRBV28
CASNPMAGITGELFF,-,TRBV5-1
CASSENLAGQYF,-,TRBV10-1
CASSLSRETQYF,-,TRBV5-1
CASSLFQQSNYGYTF,-,TRBV5-1
CASSYLTDTQYF,-,TRBV5-4
CAWRGQGLGGYTF,few,TRBV30
CASRRGQGEKVEKNQPQHF,-,TRBV5-6
CASSQDSRLNTEAFF,-,TRBV4-3
CASSKYLGTAATNEKLFF,-,TRBV10-2
CASSLSGYNYGYTF,many,TRBV27
CASSPQSGEDTQYF,-,TRBV18
CASSFPGSGANVLTF,-,TRBV5-4
CASSQRNPGPTLEQYF,once,TRBV14
CASSLMGLAGERGPDTQYF,-,TRBV27
CASRKTGDSDTQYF,-,TRBV2
CASSEGGTGAYEQYF,-,TRBV11-2
CASSGQGVSYEQYF,-,TRBV2
CASREAGSTPREAFF,-,TRBV4-1
CASSPTRLAHTQYF,many,TRBV7-8
CASSPGAGNQPQHF,-,TRBV25-1
CASRRTGSNEQYF,-,TRBV27
CASSTRLTSDTQYF,few,TRBV7-8
CASPPSLASGRYEQYF,-,TRBV28
CASSPLPRKNYGYTF,once,TRBV28
CASSPSRGRGIHGYTF,-,TRBV5-1
CASSIPGASEGYTF,few,TRBV19
CTSSHALCPGRDYNEQFF,-,TRBV1
CSAEGPGANVLTF,-,TRBV29-1
CASRTSGGGITEAFF,once,TRBV6-6